Below are 15 T cell receptor beta chains sequenced from a single sample in a study of cytomegalovirus exposure and HLA in healthy donors. Primers included in the PCR were 60 Vbeta and 13 Jbeta primers. Libraries were prepared by immunoSEQ multiplex PCR; TCRdb keeps only in-frame clonotypes and omits some of them. The sample holds some 98,000 clones; about 80% are singletons and the top ten take 9.5% to 12%. Sequencing was performed on PBMCs. These receptors were collected from a man between 18 and 35 years old in good health and CMV-seropositive.

The chain recombines TRBV27 with TRBJ2-1, with D tentatively TRBD1 (5 bases). V lost 6 bases, J lost 1 base, and 22 bases lay in between. Germline V gene sequence: CDR1 MNHEY, CDR2 SMNVEV (reference sequence). This CDR3 has 18 residues. The CDR3 nucleotides read TGTGCCAGCAGCCGGGTTCAGGGTCTCTTGGGGTCCTACAATGAGCAGTTCTTC. Encoded protein: CASSRVQGLLGSYNEQFF.

The V and J genes are TRBV27 and TRBJ2-1, with 8 bases that match TRBD1. The V segment lost 8 bases and the J segment 0 bases; nucleotides outside the gene matches: 6. CDR3 length: 15 amino acids. CDR1 MNHEY and CDR2 SMNVEV come from the germline V gene (reference sequence). CDR3 protein: CASQTGDASYNEQFF. CDR3 coding DNA: TGTGCCAGCCAGACAGGGGATGCCTCCTACAATGAGCAGTTCTTC.

This clone was picked up one time. This chain connects TRBV19 to TRBJ1-2, with unresolved D. This CDR3 contains 11 residues. From germline, CDR1 is LNHDA and CDR2 SQIVND (reference sequence). V was clipped by 9 bases and J by 6 bases, with 11 bases between them. The CDR3 DNA is TGTGCCAGACCCACAGCGGATGGCTACACCTTC. This translates into CARPTADGYTF. The full variable domain, in which reference TRBV19 and TRBJ1-2 provide the parts outside the CDR3, is DGGITQSPKYLFRKEGQNVTLSCEQNLNHDAMYWYRQDPGQGLRLIYYSQIVNDFQKGDIAEGYSVSREKKESFPLTVTSAQKNPTAFYLCARPTADGYTFGSGTRLTVV.

This clone was counted a few times. The chain employs TRBV19 and TRBJ2-1; D not certain. The CDR3 has 14 amino acids. Trimming removed 2 bases at V and 4 bases at J, with 9 bases between. Germline V gene data show CDR1 as LNHDA and CDR2 as SQIVND (reference sequence). CDR3 DNA: TGTGCCAGTAGTATAAATCGAGAGTACAATGAGCAGTTCTTC. Amino acid sequence: CASSINREYNEQFF.

The gene calls are TRBV5-1 and TRBJ2-1; D is possibly TRBD2 (5 bases). The V gene's germline CDR1 is SGHRS and CDR2 YFSETQ. This CDR3 comprises 15 residues. The germline V and J ends were trimmed by 3 bases and 2 bases, with 12 bases remaining between them. The CDR3 sequence is CASSSDWNTYNEQFF. The CDR3 DNA sequence: TGCGCCAGCAGCTCGGACTGGAATACCTACAATGAGCAGTTCTTC.

This clone was observed once. This chain uses TRBV5-8 with TRBJ2-7; D is possibly TRBD2 (6 bases). The CDR3 loop spans 14 amino acids. V was pared by 0 bases and J by 2 bases, with 9 bases between. Germline V gene data show CDR1 as SGHTS and CDR2 as YDEGEE. This CDR3 reads CASSLVAAAYEQYF. The CDR3 region has the DNA TGTGCCAGCAGCTTGGTAGCGGCGGCCTACGAGCAGTACTTC.

V gene TRBV5-1 combines with J gene TRBJ1-5; TRBD1 matches at 8 bases. The CDR3 totals 14 residues. Germline CDR1 reads SGHRS; CDR2 reads YFSETQ. The junction had 6 bases not matched to a gene; V was cut back by 4 bases and J by 6 bases. Here the CDR3 reads CASSVGQGGQPQHF. CDR3 in DNA: TGCGCCAGCAGCGTCGGACAGGGAGGTCAGCCCCAGCATTTT.

CDR3 sequence reads: CAYLPDRGRDMNTEAFF. CDR3 nucleotides: TGTGCCTATTTACCGGACAGGGGGCGGGATATGAACACTGAAGCTTTCTTT. The chain combines TRBV30 with TRBJ1-1; TRBD1 matches 11 bases. In germline, CDR1 is GTSNPN, CDR2 SVGIG (reference sequence). The CDR3 is made up of 17 amino acids. Germline trimming cut 7 bases from V and 0 bases from J; bases unmatched to any gene: 13.

The chain joins TRBV6-5 to TRBJ2-7; 8 bases agree with TRBD2. Germline CDR1 is MNHEY and CDR2 is SVGAGI. The V gene end was trimmed by 2 bases and the J gene end by 2 bases; junction bases not matched to a gene: 8. CDR3 length: 16 amino acids. The CDR3 sequence: CASSYASGTRAYEQYF. In DNA, the CDR3 is TGTGCCAGCAGTTACGCCTCCGGGACTAGAGCCTACGAGCAGTACTTC.

This clone has only one observation. The rearrangement links TRBV7-2 to TRBJ1-5; D is uncertain. CDR1 is SGHTA and CDR2 is FQGNSA in the germline V gene. The CDR3 spans 15 residues. V lost 0 bases, J lost 1 base, and 7 bases lay in between. The CDR3 loop is CASSLAAGSNQPQHF. DNA of the CDR3: TGTGCCAGCAGCTTAGCAGCCGGGAGCAATCAGCCCCAGCATTTT.

This clone has more than one count but fewer than ten. The J gene is TRBJ1-6, the V gene TRBV6-6, with 12 bases identical to TRBD1. The germline V gene has CDR1 MNHNY and CDR2 SVGAGI (reference sequence). Trimming at V came to 8 bases and at J to 15 bases, leaving 8 bases not matched to a gene. The length of the CDR3 is 13 residues. This CDR3 reads CASGAGQGAGLHF. In DNA form, the CDR3 reads TGTGCCAGCGGCGCGGGACAGGGGGCCGGCCTCCACTTT.

The gene calls are TRBV5-1 and TRBJ1-2; D is uncertain. Germline lookup yields CDR1 SGHRS and CDR2 YFSETQ. Trimming shortened V by 0 bases and J by 4 bases, and 13 bases separated the two germline ends. This CDR3 is built from 15 residues. The CDR3: CASSLEAPPGYGYTF. In DNA form, the CDR3 reads TGCGCCAGCAGCTTGGAGGCGCCCCCGGGCTATGGCTACACCTTC.

The rearrangement links TRBV27 to TRBJ2-1; 9 nucleotides agree with TRBD2. Germline lookup yields CDR1 MNHEY and CDR2 SMNVEV (reference sequence). The CDR3 extends over 14 amino acids. V shed 5 bases and J 1 base; nucleotides not matched to a gene: 0. This chain's CDR3 is CASSAGGSYNEQFF. CDR3 bases: TGTGCCAGCAGTGCGGGGGGGTCCTACAATGAGCAGTTCTTC.

The V call is TRBV30, the J call TRBJ1-2, with 8 bases aligning to TRBD1. The CDR3 extends over 15 amino acids. V was clipped by 3 bases and J by 8 bases; unmatched bases: 14. Germline V gene lookup returns CDR1 GTSNPN and CDR2 SVGIG (reference sequence). The DNA for the CDR3 is TGTGCCTGGAGCGCGGTCGTCAGGGGGCCGGGGGGCTACACCTTC. This sequence encodes CAWSAVVRGPGGYTF.

The chain carries TRBV27 and TRBJ2-5, with D perhaps matching TRBD2 (6 bases). The V end lost 6 bases, the J end lost 2 bases, and 13 bases lay between the germline ends. Germline V gene data show CDR1 as MNHEY and CDR2 as SMNVEV (reference sequence). The CDR3 spans 14 residues. In DNA, the CDR3 is TGTGCCAGCAGCTGGGACTTATCTCAAGAGACCCAGTACTTC. Translated, it gives CASSWDLSQETQYF.